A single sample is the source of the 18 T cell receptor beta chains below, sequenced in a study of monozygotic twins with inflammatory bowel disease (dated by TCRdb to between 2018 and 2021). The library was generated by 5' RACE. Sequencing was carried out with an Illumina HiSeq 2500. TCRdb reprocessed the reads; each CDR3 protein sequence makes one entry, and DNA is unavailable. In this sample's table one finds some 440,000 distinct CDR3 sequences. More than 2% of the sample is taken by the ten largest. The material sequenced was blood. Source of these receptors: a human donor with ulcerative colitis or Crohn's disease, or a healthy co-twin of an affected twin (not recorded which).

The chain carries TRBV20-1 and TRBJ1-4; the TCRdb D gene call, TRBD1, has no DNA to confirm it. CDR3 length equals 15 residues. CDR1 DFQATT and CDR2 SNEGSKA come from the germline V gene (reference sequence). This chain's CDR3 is CSARVRGQSNEKLFF.

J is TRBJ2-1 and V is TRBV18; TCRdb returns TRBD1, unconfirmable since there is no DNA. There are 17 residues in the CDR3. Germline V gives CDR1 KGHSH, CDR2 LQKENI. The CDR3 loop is CASSPLRAGAIDNEQFF.

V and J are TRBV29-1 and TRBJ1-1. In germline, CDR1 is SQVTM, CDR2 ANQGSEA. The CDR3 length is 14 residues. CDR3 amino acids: CSVEGRAGGTEAFF.

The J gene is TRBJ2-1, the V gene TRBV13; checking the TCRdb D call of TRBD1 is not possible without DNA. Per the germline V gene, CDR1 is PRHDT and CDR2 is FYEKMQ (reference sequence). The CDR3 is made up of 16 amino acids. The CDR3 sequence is CASSPSGGLSFNEQFF.

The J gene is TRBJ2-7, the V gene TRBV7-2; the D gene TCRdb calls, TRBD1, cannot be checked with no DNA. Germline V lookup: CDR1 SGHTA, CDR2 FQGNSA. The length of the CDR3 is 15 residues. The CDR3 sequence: CASSLRRTGLTEQYF.

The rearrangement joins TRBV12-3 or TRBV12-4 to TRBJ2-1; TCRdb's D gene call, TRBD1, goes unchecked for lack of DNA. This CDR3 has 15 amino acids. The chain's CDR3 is CASSFTGGSYNERVF.

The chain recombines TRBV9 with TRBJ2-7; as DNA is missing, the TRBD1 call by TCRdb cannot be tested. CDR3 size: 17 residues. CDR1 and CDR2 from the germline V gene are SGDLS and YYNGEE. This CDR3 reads CASSVSSGRQGGHEQYF.

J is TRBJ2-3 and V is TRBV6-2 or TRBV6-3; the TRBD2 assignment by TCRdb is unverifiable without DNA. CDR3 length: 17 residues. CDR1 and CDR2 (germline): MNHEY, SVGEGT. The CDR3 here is CASSYGTSGGPTDTQYF.

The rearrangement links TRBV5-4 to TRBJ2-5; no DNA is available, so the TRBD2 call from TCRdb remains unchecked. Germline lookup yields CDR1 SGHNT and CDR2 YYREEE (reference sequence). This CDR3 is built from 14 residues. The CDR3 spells CASSLSSRTETQYF.

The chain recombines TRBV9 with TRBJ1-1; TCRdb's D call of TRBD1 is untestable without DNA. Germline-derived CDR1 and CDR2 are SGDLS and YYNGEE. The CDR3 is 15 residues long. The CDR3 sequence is CASSVGSREGTEAFF.

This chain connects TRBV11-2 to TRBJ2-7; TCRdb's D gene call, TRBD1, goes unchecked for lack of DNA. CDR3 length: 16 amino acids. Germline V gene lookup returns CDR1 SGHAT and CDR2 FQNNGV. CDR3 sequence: CASSPSWWRDDYEQYF.

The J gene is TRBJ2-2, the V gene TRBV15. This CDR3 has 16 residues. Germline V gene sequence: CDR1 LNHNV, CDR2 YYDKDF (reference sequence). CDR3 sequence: CATSRDPEHRTGELFF.

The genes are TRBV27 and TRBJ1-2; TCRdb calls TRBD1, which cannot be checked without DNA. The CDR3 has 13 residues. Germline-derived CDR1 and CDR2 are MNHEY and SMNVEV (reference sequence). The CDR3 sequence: CASSLSGQGSYTF.

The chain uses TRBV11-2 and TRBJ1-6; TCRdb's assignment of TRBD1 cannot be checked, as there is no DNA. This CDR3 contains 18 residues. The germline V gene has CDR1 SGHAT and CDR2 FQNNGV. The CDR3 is CASSLGGGGRSYNSPLHF.

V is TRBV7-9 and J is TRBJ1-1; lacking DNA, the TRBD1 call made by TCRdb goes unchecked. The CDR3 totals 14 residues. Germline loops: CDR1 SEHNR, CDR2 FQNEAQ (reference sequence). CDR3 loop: CASSLEDSFTEGFF.

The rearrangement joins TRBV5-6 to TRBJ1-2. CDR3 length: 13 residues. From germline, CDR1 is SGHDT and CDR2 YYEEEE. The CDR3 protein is CASSRVSGYGYTF.

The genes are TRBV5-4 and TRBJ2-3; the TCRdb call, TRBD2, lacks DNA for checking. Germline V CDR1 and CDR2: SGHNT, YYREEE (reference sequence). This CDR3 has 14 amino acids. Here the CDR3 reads CASSWGGSGDTQYF.

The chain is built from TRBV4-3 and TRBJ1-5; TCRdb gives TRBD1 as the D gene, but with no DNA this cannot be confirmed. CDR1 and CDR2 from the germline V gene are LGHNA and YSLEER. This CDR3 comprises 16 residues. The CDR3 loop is CASSQDPGGGNQPQHF.